The next 13 T cell receptor beta chains were all read from a single sample in a study of blood T cell repertoires in COVID-19. Clones were read by immunoSEQ multiplex PCR, and TCRdb kept only the in-frame ones, dropping some. This sample has 150,000 to 200,000 clones, with about 89% found just once. The sequencing input was peripheral blood. These receptors all come from a man in his 70s with acute or convalescent COVID-19.

The V and J genes are TRBV7-2 and TRBJ2-3; 16 positions match TRBD2. The germline gives CDR1 SGHTA, CDR2 FQGNSA. Trimming removed 6 bases from V and 6 bases from J; junction bases left unmatched: 9. The CDR3 has 17 residues. The CDR3: CASSSGLAGGVKDTQYF. Written as DNA, the CDR3 is TGTGCCAGCAGTTCGGGACTAGCGGGGGGGGTAAAGGATACGCAGTATTTT.

The chain uses TRBV27 and TRBJ2-5, with no clear D. Trimming removed 4 bases from V and 2 bases from J, with 14 bases in between. CDR3 length: 15 residues. Germline lookup yields CDR1 MNHEY and CDR2 SMNVEV (reference sequence). CDR3 loop: CASSSRHSIQETQYF. In nucleotides, the CDR3 is TGTGCCAGCAGTTCGAGACATTCGATACAAGAGACCCAGTACTTC.

The chain couples TRBV6-6 to TRBJ2-7; 8 bases map to TRBD1. Germline V gene sequence: CDR1 MNHNY, CDR2 SVGAGI (reference sequence). Trimming at V came to 5 bases and at J to 4 bases, leaving 7 bases not matched to a gene. The CDR3 has 14 amino acids. In nucleotides, the CDR3 is TGTGCCAGCAGTACCGCAGGGGGCGGGTACGAGCAGTACTTC. Protein product: CASSTAGGGYEQYF.

This chain links TRBV29-1 with TRBJ2-6, with TRBD2 as a possible D gene (5 bases). The CDR3 consists of 14 residues. V shed 6 bases and J shed 1 base, with 10 bases lying between them. Germline V CDR1 and CDR2: SQVTM, ANQGSEA. The CDR3 loop is CSVRGQSGANVLTF. DNA of the CDR3: TGCAGCGTAAGAGGGCAGTCTGGGGCCAACGTCCTGACTTTC. Looking up the rest from reference TRBV29-1 and TRBJ2-6 gives the full variable domain: SAVISQKPSRDICQRGTSLTIQCQVDSQVTMMFWYRQQPGQSLTLIATANQGSEATYESGFVIDKFPISRPNLTFSTLTVSNMSPEDSSIYLCSVRGQSGANVLTFGAGSRLTVL.

V and J are TRBV28 and TRBJ1-5, with 7 bases identical to TRBD1. The ends lost 8 bases at V and 5 bases at J; junction bases unmatched: 3. The CDR3 consists of 12 residues. Germline loops: CDR1 MDHEN, CDR2 SYDVKM. Here the CDR3 reads CASGTGDQPQHF. DNA of the CDR3: TGTGCCAGCGGTACAGGGGATCAGCCCCAGCATTTT.

This chain uses TRBV28 with TRBJ2-7, with 8 bases identical to TRBD1. Trimming removed 3 bases from V and 8 bases from J; junction bases left unmatched: 3. The CDR3 contains 12 residues. The germline CDR1 and CDR2 sequences are MDHEN and SYDVKM. CDR3 sequence: CASSFRGHKQYF. CDR3 bases: TGTGCCAGCAGTTTCAGGGGGCACAAGCAGTACTTC.

This clone occurred once. The chain links TRBV19 to TRBJ1-5; D is ambiguous. The CDR3 extends over 16 amino acids. Trimming took 0 bases from V and 3 from J, leaving 12 bases between them. The germline CDR1 and CDR2 sequences are LNHDA and SQIVND (reference sequence). For the CDR3, the DNA is TGTGCCAGTAGTATAGAGGGCGACAACCTCAATCAGCCCCAGCATTTT. It yields the protein CASSIEGDNLNQPQHF.

V gene TRBV24-1 combines with J gene TRBJ2-1; TRBD1 aligns across 8 bases. Trimming removed 8 bases from V and 9 bases from J; junction bases left unmatched: 8. Germline V CDR1 and CDR2: KGHDR, SFDVKD. This CDR3 comprises 13 residues. The CDR3 DNA sequence: TGTGCCACCATGGGGCAGGGGGCGGGTGAGCAGTTCTTC. Translated: CATMGQGAGEQFF.

This clone was seen only once. The rearrangement uses TRBV7-3 and TRBJ2-1, with 13 bases matching TRBD2. The CDR3 has 16 residues. Germline values: CDR1 SGHTA, CDR2 FQGTGA. The ends lost 4 bases at V and 4 bases at J; junction bases unmatched: 4. The CDR3 sequence: CASSSTTSGGYNEQFF. The CDR3 DNA reads TGTGCCAGCAGCTCCACGACTAGCGGGGGGTACAATGAGCAGTTCTTC.

The chain links TRBV4-3 to TRBJ2-2, with D possibly TRBD1 on 7 matching bases. From germline, CDR1 is LGHNA and CDR2 YSLEER. The CDR3 is 18 amino acids. Trimming removed 4 bases from V and 3 bases from J, with 21 bases in between. The CDR3 coding sequence is TGCGCCAGCAGCCCAGATATTGGAGGGGGCGCTTACACCGGGGAGCTGTTTTTT. Protein: CASSPDIGGGAYTGELFF.

The gene calls are TRBV6-6 and TRBJ2-1; a weak D match, TRBD1 (7 bases). Germline assignment: CDR1 MNHNY and CDR2 SVGAGI (reference sequence). The ends were cut back, 6 bases at V and 4 bases at J, with 16 bases in the middle. CDR3 size: 15 residues. In DNA form, the CDR3 reads TGTGCCAGCAGCCCAGGGGGGACAGCTTACAATGAGCAGTTCTTC. This codes for CASSPGGTAYNEQFF.

Written as DNA, the CDR3 is TGTGCCAGCAGGTGGCGGGGAGATACGCAGTATTTT. Translated, it gives CASRWRGDTQYF. The chain employs TRBV7-2 and TRBJ2-3; a weak D match, TRBD2 (6 bases). This CDR3 has 12 amino acids. The germline V gene encodes CDR1 SGHTA and CDR2 FQGNSA. V dropped 6 bases and J dropped 5 bases, with 9 bases sitting between them.

The V call is TRBV15, the J call TRBJ1-5; D unclear. Trimming pared 1 base from V and 7 bases from J, leaving 5 bases between. This CDR3 contains 12 residues. Germline V gene data show CDR1 as LNHNV and CDR2 as YYDKDF (reference sequence). The CDR3 bases are TGTGCCACCAGCAGAGTTATGCAGCCCCAGCATTTT. Its translation: CATSRVMQPQHF.